The present TCR beta chain was sequenced within a study of response to subunit inactivated influenza vaccine. V dropped 2 bases and J dropped 5; count of bases not matched to a gene: 7. CDR1 DFQATT and CDR2 SNEGSKA come from the germline V gene (reference sequence). The CDR3 covers 14 residues. Study outcomes and limitations: After each seasonal influenza vaccination, few new T cells are recruited, the authors suggested.

This clonotype was counted a few times. No antigen is known for it. TCRdb used MiXCR to reprocess the RT-PCR reads, holding one entry per CDR3 protein. The sample gives over 800,000 distinct CDR3 sequences, around 20% of which show up once; 10% is in the top ten. The receptor comes from a man aged 45-65 years who received an inactivated influenza vaccine. This specimen consisted of PBMCs from blood, obtained more than 4 days after vaccination. V is TRBV20-1 and J is TRBJ2-7; 9 bases match TRBD2. The CDR3 DNA reads as TGCAGTGCTAGATCTCCGGGACTAGCACACGAGCAGTACTTC. This gives the protein CSARSPGLAHEQYF.